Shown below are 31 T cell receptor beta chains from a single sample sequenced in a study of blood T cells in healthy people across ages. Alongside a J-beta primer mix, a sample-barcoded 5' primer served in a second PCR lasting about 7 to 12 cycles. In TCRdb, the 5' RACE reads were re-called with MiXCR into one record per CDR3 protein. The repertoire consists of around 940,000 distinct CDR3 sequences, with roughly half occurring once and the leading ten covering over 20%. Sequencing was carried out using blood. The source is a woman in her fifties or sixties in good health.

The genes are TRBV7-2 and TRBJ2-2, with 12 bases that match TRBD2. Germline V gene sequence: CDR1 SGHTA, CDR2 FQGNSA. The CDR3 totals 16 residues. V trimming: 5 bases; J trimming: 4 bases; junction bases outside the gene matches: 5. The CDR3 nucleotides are TGTGCCAGCAGCCCGGGACTAGCGGGCCGCACCGGGGAGCTGTTTTTT. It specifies CASSPGLAGRTGELFF.

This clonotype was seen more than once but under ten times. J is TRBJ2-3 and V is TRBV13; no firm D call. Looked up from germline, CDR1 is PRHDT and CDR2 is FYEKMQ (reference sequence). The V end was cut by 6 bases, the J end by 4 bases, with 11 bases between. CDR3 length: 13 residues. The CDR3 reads CASRSDMADTQYF. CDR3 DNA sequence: TGTGCCAGCAGGTCAGATATGGCAGATACGCAGTATTTT.

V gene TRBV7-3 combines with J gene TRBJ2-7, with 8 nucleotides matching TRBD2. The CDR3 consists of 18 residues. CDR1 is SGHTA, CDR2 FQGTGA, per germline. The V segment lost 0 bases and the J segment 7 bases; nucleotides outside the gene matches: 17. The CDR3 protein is CASSLTRIAGSLGNEQYF. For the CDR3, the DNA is TGTGCCAGCAGCTTAACGAGAATAGCGGGATCCCTAGGGAATGAGCAGTACTTC.

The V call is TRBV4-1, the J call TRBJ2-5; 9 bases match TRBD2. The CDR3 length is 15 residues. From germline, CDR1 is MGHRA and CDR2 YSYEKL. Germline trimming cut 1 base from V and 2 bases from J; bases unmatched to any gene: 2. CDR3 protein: CASSQASGTQETQYF. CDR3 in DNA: TGCGCCAGCAGCCAAGCTAGCGGGACGCAAGAGACCCAGTACTTC.

This CDR3 reads CASSFSTDYEQYF. Here the CDR3 DNA reads TGTGCCAGCAGTTTCTCGACCGACTACGAGCAGTACTTC. V gene TRBV27 combines with J gene TRBJ2-7; no clear D. Germline V gene lookup returns CDR1 MNHEY and CDR2 SMNVEV (reference sequence). This CDR3 comprises 13 residues. V was cut by 3 bases and J by 3 bases, with 9 bases left in between.

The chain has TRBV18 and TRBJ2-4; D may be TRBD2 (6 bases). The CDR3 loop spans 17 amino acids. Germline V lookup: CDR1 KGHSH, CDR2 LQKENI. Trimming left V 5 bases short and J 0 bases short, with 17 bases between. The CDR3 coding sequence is TGTGCCAGCTCAGATGGGCCGCGGGGATTAGCCAAAAACATTCAGTACTTC. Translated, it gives CASSDGPRGLAKNIQYF.

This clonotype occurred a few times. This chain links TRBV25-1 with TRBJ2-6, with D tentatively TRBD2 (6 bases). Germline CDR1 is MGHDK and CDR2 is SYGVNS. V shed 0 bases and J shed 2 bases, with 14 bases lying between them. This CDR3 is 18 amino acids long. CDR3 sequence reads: CASSEYQIAGTGANVLTF. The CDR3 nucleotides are TGTGCCAGCAGTGAATATCAGATTGCGGGGACTGGGGCCAACGTCCTGACTTTC.

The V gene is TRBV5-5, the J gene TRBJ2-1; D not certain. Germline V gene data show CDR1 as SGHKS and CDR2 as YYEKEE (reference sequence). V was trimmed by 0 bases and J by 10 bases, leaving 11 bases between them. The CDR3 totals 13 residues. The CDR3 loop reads CASSLERVGEQFF. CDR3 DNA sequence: TGTGCCAGCAGCTTGGAAAGGGTCGGAGAGCAGTTCTTC.

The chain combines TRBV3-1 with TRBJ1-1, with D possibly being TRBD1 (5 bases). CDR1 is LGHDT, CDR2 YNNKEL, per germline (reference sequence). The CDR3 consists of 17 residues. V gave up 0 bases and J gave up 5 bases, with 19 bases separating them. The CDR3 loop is CASSQDPGQVGKTEAFF. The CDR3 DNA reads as TGTGCCAGCAGCCAAGATCCAGGGCAGGTCGGGAAAACTGAAGCTTTCTTT.

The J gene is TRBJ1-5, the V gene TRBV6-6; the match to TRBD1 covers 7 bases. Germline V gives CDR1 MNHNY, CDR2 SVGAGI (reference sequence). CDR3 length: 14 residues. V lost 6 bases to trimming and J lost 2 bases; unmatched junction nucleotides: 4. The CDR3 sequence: CASRPQGGNQPQHF. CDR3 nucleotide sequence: TGTGCCAGCAGGCCCCAGGGGGGCAATCAGCCCCAGCATTTT.

CDR3 DNA: TGCGCCAGCAGCTTGGCCGACGGGAGACCGGGACAGGGGGTCAATGAGCAGTTCTTC. Translation gives CASSLADGRPGQGVNEQFF. This chain uses TRBV5-1 with TRBJ2-1; 11 nucleotides match TRBD1. V lost 0 bases and J lost 6; bases outside the gene matches: 14. Germline V gives CDR1 SGHRS, CDR2 YFSETQ. The CDR3 totals 19 residues.

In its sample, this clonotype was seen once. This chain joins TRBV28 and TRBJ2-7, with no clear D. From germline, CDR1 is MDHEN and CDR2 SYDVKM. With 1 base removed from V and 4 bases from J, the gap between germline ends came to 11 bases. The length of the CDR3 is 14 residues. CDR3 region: CASSLLESPYEQYF. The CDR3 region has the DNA TGTGCCAGCAGTTTATTAGAGAGCCCGTACGAGCAGTACTTC.

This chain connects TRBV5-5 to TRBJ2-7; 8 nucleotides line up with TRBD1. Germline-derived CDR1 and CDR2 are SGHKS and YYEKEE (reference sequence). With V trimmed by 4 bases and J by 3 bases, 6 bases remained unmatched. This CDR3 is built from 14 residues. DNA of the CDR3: TGTGCCAGCAGCGACCGGGACAGGTTCTACGAGCAGTACTTC. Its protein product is CASSDRDRFYEQYF.

In nucleotides, the CDR3 is TGTGTTAGCAAGGGACAGGAGGTTCCAGGGGCCAACGTCCTGACTTTC. It encodes CVSKGQEVPGANVLTF. The chain is built from TRBV2 and TRBJ2-6; 8 bases align to TRBD1. The CDR3 is 16 amino acids. Germline assignment: CDR1 SNHLY and CDR2 FYNNEI. The full variable domain, rest sourced from reference TRBV2 and TRBJ2-6, is EPEVTQTPSHQVTQMGQEVILRCVPISNHLYFYWYRQILGQKVEFLVSFYNNEISEKSEIFDDQFSVERPDGSNFTLKIRSTKLEDSAMYFCVSKGQEVPGANVLTFGAGSRLTVL.

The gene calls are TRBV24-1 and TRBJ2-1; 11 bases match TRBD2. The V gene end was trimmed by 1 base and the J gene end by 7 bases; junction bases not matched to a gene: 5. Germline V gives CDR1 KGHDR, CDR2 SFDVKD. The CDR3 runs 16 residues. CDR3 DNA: TGTGCCACCAGTGATTTAATAGCGGGAGGGCAGAATGAGCAGTTCTTC. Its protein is CATSDLIAGGQNEQFF.

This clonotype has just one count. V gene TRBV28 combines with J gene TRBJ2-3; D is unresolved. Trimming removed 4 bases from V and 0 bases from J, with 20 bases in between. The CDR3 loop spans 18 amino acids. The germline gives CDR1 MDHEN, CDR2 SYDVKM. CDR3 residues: CASSSSSHSYYSTDTQYF. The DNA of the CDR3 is TGTGCCAGCAGTTCCTCTAGTCACTCCTACTATAGCACAGATACGCAGTATTTT.

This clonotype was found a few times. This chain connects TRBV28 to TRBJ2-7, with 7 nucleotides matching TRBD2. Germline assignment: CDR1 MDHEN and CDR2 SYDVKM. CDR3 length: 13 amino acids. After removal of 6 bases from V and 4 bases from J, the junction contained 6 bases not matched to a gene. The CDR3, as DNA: TGTGCCAGCAGAAAGGGCGGGAGATACGAGCAGTACTTC. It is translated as CASRKGGRYEQYF.

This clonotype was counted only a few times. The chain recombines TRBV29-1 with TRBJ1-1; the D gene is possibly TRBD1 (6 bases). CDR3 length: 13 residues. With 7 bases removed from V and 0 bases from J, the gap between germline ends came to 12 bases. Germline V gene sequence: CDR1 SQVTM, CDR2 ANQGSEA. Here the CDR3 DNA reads TGCAGCGGCAGCAGGGGCTTGAACACTGAAGCTTTCTTT. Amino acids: CSGSRGLNTEAFF.

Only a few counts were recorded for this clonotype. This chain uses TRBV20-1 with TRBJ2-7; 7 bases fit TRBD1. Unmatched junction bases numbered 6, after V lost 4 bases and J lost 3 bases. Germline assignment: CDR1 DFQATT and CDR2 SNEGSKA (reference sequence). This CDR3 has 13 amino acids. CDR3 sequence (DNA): TGCAGTGCTACAGGGGGTCAGTACTACGAGCAGTACTTC. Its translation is CSATGGQYYEQYF.

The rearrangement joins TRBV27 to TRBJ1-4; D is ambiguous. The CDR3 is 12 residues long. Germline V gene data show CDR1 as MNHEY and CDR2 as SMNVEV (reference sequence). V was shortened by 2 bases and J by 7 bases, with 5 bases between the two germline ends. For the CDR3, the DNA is TGTGCCAGCAGTTTAGGTTTTGAAAAACTGTTTTTT. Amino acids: CASSLGFEKLFF.

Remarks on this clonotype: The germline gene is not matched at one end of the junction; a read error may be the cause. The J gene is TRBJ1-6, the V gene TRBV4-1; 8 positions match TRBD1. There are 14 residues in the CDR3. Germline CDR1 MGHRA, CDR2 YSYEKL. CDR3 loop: CASSLQTGDSPPHF. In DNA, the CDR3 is TGCGCCAGCAGCCTACAGACAGGGGATTCACCCCCCCACTTT.

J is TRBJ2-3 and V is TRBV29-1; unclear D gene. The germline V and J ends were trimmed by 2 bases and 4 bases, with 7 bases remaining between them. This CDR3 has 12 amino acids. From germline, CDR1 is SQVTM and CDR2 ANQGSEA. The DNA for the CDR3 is TGCAGCGTTGAATTCCAGGCAGATACGCAGTATTTT. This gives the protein CSVEFQADTQYF.

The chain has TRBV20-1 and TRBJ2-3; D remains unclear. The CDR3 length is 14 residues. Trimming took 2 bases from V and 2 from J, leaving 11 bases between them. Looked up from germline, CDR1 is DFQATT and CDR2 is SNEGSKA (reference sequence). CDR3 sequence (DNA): TGCAGTGCTAGAACGTGGTCTCTCACAGATACGCAGTATTTT. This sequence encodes CSARTWSLTDTQYF.

The CDR3 DNA reads as TGTGCCAGCAGTTTAGGTGTCGGGAGGTCCCACAATGAGCAGTTCTTC. Translating it yields CASSLGVGRSHNEQFF. The chain joins TRBV12-3 or TRBV12-4 to TRBJ2-1, with TRBD2 matching over 7 bases. The V segment lost 1 base and the J segment 5 bases; nucleotides outside the gene matches: 8. This CDR3 spans 16 amino acids.

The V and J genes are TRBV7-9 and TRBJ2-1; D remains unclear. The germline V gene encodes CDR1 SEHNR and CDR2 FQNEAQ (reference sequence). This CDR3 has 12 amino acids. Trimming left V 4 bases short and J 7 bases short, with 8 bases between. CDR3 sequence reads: CASSSYYNEQFF. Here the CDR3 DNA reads TGTGCCAGCAGCTCTTACTATAATGAGCAGTTCTTC.

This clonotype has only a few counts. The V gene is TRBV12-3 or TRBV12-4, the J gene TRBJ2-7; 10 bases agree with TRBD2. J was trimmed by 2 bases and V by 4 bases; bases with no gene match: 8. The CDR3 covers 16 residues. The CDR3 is CASSYPRTSGAYEQYF. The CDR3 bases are TGTGCCAGCAGTTATCCCCGGACTAGCGGAGCCTACGAGCAGTACTTC.

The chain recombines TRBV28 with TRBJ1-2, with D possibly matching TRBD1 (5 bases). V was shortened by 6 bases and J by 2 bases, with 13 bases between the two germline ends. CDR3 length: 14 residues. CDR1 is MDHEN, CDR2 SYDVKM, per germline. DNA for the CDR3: TGTGCCAGCAGCCGCGTGAGGGGAAACTATGGCTACACCTTC. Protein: CASSRVRGNYGYTF.

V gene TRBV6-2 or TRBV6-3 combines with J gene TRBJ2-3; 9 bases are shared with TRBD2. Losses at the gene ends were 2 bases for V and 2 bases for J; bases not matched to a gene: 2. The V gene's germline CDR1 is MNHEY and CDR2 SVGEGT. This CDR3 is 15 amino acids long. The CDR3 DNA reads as TGTGCCAGCAGTTACCTAGCGGGATACACAGATACGCAGTATTTT. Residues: CASSYLAGYTDTQYF.

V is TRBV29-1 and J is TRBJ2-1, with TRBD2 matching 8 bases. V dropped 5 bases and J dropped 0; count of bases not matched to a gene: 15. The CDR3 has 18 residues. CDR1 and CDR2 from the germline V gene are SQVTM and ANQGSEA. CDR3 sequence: CSVNLAGRTPSSYNEQFF. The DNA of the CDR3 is TGCAGCGTTAATTTAGCGGGACGAACCCCGAGCTCCTACAATGAGCAGTTCTTC.

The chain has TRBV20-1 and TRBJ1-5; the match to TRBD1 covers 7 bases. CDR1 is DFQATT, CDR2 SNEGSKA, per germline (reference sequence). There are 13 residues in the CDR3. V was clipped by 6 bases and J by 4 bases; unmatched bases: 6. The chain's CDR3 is CSAKDRSNQPQHF. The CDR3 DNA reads TGCAGTGCCAAGGACAGGTCAAATCAGCCCCAGCATTTT.

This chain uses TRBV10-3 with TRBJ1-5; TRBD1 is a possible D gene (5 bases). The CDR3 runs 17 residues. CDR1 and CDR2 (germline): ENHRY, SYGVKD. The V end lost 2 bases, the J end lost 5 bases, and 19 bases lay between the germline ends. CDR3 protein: CAISEKREGAAYQPQHF. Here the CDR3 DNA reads TGTGCCATCAGTGAGAAGAGGGAAGGGGCGGCTTATCAGCCCCAGCATTTT.